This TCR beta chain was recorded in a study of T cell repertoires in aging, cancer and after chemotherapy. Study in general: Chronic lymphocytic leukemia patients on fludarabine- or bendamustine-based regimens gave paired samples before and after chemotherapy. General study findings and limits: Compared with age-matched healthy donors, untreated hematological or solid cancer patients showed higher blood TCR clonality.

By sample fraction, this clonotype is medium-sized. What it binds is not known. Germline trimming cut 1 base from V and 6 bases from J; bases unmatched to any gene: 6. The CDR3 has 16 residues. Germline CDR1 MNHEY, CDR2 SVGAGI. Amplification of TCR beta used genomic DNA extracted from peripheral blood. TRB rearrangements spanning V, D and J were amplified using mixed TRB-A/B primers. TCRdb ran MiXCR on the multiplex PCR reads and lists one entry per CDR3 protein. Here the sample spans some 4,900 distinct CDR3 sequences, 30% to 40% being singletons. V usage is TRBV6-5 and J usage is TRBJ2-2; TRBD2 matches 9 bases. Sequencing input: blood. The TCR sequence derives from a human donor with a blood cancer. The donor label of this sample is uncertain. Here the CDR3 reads CASSYFLAGSAGELFF. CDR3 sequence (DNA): TGTGCCAGCAGTTACTTCCTAGCGGGGTCGGCCGGGGAGCTGTTTTTT.